This T cell receptor (beta chain) was recorded in a study of PD-1 blockade in classical Hodgkin lymphoma. Study context: Patients were infused with nivolumab 3 mg/kg every 2 weeks.

Measured with immunoSEQ multiplex PCR; TCRdb has only the in-frame clones, and not every one. The sample includes 27,000 or so clones, around 80% of them seen just once. Germline V gives CDR1 LNHDA, CDR2 SQIVND (reference sequence). The CDR3 has 15 residues. V lost 6 bases and J lost 7; bases outside the gene matches: 14. All patients experienced relapse after autologous stem cell transplantation, and brentuximab vedotin exposure was variable. The study purified CD4+ T cells from thawed PBMCs using magnetic negative selection. This receptor was identified in a human donor with classical Hodgkin lymphoma. J is TRBJ2-7 and V is TRBV19; 8 bases agree with TRBD1. The sample here was CD4+ T cells from blood, taken at baseline. The CDR3 nucleotides read TGTGCCAGTAGCCCCCGGACAGGGTGGGGCGGGGAGCAGTACTTC. Its translation is CASSPRTGWGGEQYF.